The source of this TCR beta chain is a study of response to subunit inactivated influenza vaccine. TCRdb reprocessed the RT-PCR reads with MiXCR, giving one entry per CDR3 protein. The sample contains 500,000 to 600,000 distinct CDR3 sequences, 11% of which appear only once. The CDR3 is 19 residues long. Trimming removed 3 bases at V and 3 bases at J, with 25 bases between. CDR1 is SNHLY, CDR2 FYNNEI, per germline. These data were also filed under a second study, of T cells expressing NK-cell markers. From that study: Libraries used 5'RACE template switching adding universal primer site and UMIs. TCR beta repertoires came from sorted CD3+CD56+NKG2C+, CD3+CD56+NKG2C- and CD3+CD56-NKG2C+ T cells. Several experiments added an anti-gamma-delta TCR antibody to sort only alpha-beta TCR T cells.

This sequence joins TRBV2 and TRBJ2-3, with a possible D match to TRBD2 (6 bases). The clonotype was recovered from a man aged 50 or older who received an inactivated influenza vaccine. This material consisted of PBMCs from blood, taken on the day of vaccination. CDR3 in amino acids: CASSEGLLRGPRRTDTQYF. In DNA, the CDR3 is TGTGCCAGCAGTGAGGGTCTGCTGCGGGGCCCTCGGAGAACAGATACGCAGTATTTT.